This TCR beta chain was captured by sequencing in a study of control samples from healthy donors and cancer patients. Profiling relied on immunoSEQ multiplex PCR, and the TCRdb table lists in-frame clones only, not all of them. There are roughly 6,000 clones in the sample; 70% to 90% occur only once, and approximately 6.6% lies in the top ten. This CDR3 is built from 15 residues. Trimming took off 2 bases at V and 6 bases at J, with 14 bases between the two ends. Germline CDR1 is MNHEY and CDR2 is SVGAGI. Sequenced sample: formalin-fixed, paraffin-embedded tissue. This TCR came from a female donor with lung cancer. The chain joins TRBV6-5 to TRBJ2-1; a weak D match, TRBD2 (6 bases). This CDR3 reads CASSYGASESNEQFF. The CDR3 bases are TGTGCCAGCAGTTACGGGGCTAGCGAGAGCAATGAGCAGTTCTTC.